This entry describes one TCR beta chain. Antigen specificity is unknown. This record belongs to a study of shared clonotypes between healthy human individuals. Study observations and caveats: Between four donors, naive CD4 clonotypes were shared at a level of approximately 5%. Researchers sampled only blood; tissue repertoires likely differ.

Trimming cost V 2 bases and J 6 bases, with 16 bases left between them. This CDR3 is 14 amino acids long. Germline V gene sequence: CDR1 GTSNPN, CDR2 SVGIG (reference sequence). Sequenced by immunoSEQ multiplex PCR; TCRdb stores in-frame clones only, minus some. The profile shows more than 1.2 million clones, less than 99% of them singletons. This receptor was taken from a man aged 25-45 years in good health. The chain employs TRBV30 and TRBJ1-2; D is perhaps TRBD1 (6 bases). Sequencing was carried out using naive CD4+ T cells sorted from blood. Subset of the sample: CD45RA+ positively selected. CDR3 DNA sequence: TGTGCCTGGAGTACCATCAGAGGGGGTCATGGCTACACCTTC. Amino acid sequence: CAWSTIRGGHGYTF.